This paragraph covers one T cell receptor beta chain sequence. This clone's antigen is unknown. There are no base qualities to consult, and no much larger clone falls within one base. The immunoSEQ Assay, a bias-controlled multiplex PCR, was used to amplify TCRbeta CDR3 regions from genomic DNA. Regarding the original processing steps: Within the assay, amplification of reference gene primers was used to estimate how many nucleated cells each sample contained. To quantify the absolute abundance of each unique TCRbeta CDR3 rearrangement, sequence reads were collapsed and filtered. For each sample, productive Simpson clonality was calculated as the square root of Simpson's diversity index over productive rearrangements. Not all clones reach the TCRdb copy of this immuneACCESS table, which keeps in-frame sequences only. Checked studies attribute under half of the gap to unresolved V genes and leave the rest unexplained. Clone size and the V and J calls come from that table; the DNA yielded D and trimming. The sample records a few hundred thousand clones, around 80% of which are singletons. The ten largest clones capture around 3.4% of the sample.

The sample is drawn from a study of blood T cell repertoires in COVID-19 (dated by TCRdb to 2019 to 2021). Regarding the study in general: The collaborator samples originated in the United States, Italy and Spain and spanned the acute and convalescent phases of COVID-19. The prospective study material was composed of cDNA or gDNA derived from T cells, B-cell-depleted T cells, or PBMCs. Deeply sampled blood TCRbeta repertoires from subjects exposed to, actively infected with, or recovered from COVID-19 were included in the dataset. The repertoires were made available in a free public database intended to serve as a resource for research on the immune response to SARS-CoV-2. Samples were obtained from the ongoing ImmuneRACE study (first 160 participants) and from 1,000 to 1,500 subjects provided by 6 global collaborators. A de-identified subject ID, COVID-19 status, age in years and sex were almost always included in the sample metadata. Where available, HLA class I and class II types were taken from metadata supplied by the sample provider and were not determined by assay-based typing. The study at large found these results: Clinical and demographic metadata were provided uncurated, with the amount varying by source and participant.

Collaborating institutions collected whole blood in K2EDTA tubes following their own protocols. For TCRbeta analysis, collaborators shipped samples as frozen whole blood, isolated PBMCs, or DNA extracted from either of those sample types. According to the germline V gene, CDR1 reads SGHTS and CDR2 reads YDEGEE. Inclusive of the bounding cysteine and phenylalanine, the CDR3 is 18 residues long. Kept here is only the CDR3 DNA, which spans 54 bases and is read in frame from base 1. Germline trimming amounts to 0 bases on V and 7 bases on J, with 15 as the count of junction bases outside the gene matches.

Sequencing was done on a sample of peripheral blood. This receptor was obtained from a woman under 30 with acute or convalescent COVID-19. Rearrangement joined TRBV5-8 to TRBJ2-3; 9 central bases correspond to TRBD1. The CDR3 region: CASSLGIPGTGLTNTQYF. The nucleotides are TGTGCCAGCAGCTTGGGGATTCCCGGGACAGGGCTGACAAATACGCAGTATTTT.